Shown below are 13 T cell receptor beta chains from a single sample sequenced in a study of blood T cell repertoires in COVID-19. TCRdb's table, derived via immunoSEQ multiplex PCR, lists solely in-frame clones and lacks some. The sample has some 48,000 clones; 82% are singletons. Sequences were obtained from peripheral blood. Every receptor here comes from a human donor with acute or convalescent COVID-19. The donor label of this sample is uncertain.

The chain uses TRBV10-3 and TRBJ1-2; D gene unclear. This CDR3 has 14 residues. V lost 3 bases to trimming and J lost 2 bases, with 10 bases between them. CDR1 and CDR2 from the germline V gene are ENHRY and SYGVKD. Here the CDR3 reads CAISELQLNYGYTF. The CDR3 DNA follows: TGTGCCATCAGTGAATTACAGCTAAACTATGGCTACACCTTC.

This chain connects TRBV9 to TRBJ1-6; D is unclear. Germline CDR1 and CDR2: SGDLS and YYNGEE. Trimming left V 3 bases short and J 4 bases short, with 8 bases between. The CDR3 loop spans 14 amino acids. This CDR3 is CASSAYSYNSPLHF. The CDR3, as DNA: TGTGCCAGCAGCGCCTATAGTTATAATTCACCCCTCCACTTT.

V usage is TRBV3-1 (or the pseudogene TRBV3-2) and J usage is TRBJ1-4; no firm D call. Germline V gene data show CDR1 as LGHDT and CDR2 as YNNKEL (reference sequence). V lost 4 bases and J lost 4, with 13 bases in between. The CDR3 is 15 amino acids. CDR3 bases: TGTGCCAGCAGCCTTTCGGCGGAGATTAATGAAAAACTGTTTTTT. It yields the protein CASSLSAEINEKLFF.

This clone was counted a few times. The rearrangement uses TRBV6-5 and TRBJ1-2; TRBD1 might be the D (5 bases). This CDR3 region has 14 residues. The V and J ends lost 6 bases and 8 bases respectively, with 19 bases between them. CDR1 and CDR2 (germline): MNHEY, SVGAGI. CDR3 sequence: CASRSYGGTRGYTF. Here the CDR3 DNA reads TGTGCCAGCAGGTCGTACGGGGGAACGAGGGGCTACACCTTC.

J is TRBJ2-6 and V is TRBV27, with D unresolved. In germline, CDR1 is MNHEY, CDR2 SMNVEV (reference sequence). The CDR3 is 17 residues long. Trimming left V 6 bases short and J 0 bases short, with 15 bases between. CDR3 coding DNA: TGTGCCAGCAGCGACATACTCAGCCTCTCTGGGGCCAACGTCCTGACTTTC. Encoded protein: CASSDILSLSGANVLTF.

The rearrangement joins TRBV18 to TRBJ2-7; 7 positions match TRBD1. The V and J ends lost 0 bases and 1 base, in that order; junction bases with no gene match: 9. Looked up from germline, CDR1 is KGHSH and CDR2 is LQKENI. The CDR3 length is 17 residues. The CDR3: CASSPPGSTGPSYEQYF. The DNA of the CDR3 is TGTGCCAGCTCACCACCAGGGTCGACAGGGCCATCCTACGAGCAGTACTTC.

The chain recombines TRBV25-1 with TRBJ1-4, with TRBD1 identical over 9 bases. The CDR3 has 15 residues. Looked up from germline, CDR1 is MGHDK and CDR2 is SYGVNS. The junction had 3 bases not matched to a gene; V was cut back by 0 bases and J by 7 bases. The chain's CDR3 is CASSEYVTGGEKLFF. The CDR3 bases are TGTGCCAGCAGTGAATATGTGACAGGGGGTGAAAAACTGTTTTTT. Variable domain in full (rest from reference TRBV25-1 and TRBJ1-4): EADIYQTPRYLVIGTGKKITLECSQTMGHDKMYWYQQDPGMELHLIHYSYGVNSTEKGDLSSESTVSRIRTEHFPLTLESARPSHTSQYLCASSEYVTGGEKLFFGSGTQLSVL.

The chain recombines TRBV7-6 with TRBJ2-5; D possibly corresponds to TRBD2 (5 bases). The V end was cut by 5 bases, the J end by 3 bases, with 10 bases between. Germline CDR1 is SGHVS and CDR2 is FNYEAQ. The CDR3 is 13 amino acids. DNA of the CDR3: TGTGCCAGCAGCCGAGGGCGGGAAGAGACCCAGTACTTC. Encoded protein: CASSRGREETQYF.

The CDR3 reads CASSGRVDPSDTQYF. CDR3 DNA: TGTGCCAGCAGCGGGAGGGTGGACCCGTCGGATACGCAGTATTTT. The rearrangement joins TRBV11-2 to TRBJ2-3; TRBD2 agrees at 7 bases. V lost 5 bases, J lost 6 bases, and 11 bases stayed unmatched. Germline V lookup: CDR1 SGHAT, CDR2 FQNNGV. The CDR3 spans 15 residues.

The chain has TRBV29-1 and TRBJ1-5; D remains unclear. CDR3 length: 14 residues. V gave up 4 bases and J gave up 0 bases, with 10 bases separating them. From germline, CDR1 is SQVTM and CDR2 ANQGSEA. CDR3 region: CSVVGDDSNQPQHF. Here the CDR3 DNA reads TGCAGCGTTGTAGGAGATGATAGCAATCAGCCCCAGCATTTT.

CDR3 DNA: TGTGCCACCAGTGACCGACTAGGGGGCACAGATACGCAGTATTTT. Residues: CATSDRLGGTDTQYF. This chain connects TRBV24-1 to TRBJ2-3, with D possibly TRBD2 on 6 matching bases. The V gene lost 4 bases and the J gene lost 1 base, with 11 bases spanning the gap. Per germline, CDR1 KGHDR and CDR2 SFDVKD. This CDR3 is 15 amino acids long.

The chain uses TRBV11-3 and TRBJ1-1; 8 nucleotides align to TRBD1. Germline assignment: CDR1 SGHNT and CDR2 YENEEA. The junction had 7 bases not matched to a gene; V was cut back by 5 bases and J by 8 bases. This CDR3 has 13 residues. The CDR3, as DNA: TGTGCCAGCAGCCCACAGGGGGAGTCAGAAGCTTTCTTT. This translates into CASSPQGESEAFF. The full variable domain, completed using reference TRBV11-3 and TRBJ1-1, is EAGVVQSPRYKIIEKKQPVAFWCNPISGHNTLYWYLQNLGQGPELLIRYENEEAVDDSQLPKDRFSAERLKGVDSTLKIQPAELGDSAVYLCASSPQGESEAFFGQGTRLTVV.

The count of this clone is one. CDR3 region: CASSLSLLKEAFF. The CDR3 DNA reads TGTGCCAGCAGTTTATCGCTACTCAAGGAAGCTTTCTTT. The V call is TRBV27, the J call TRBJ1-1, with D uncertain. V lost 0 bases to trimming and J lost 8 bases, with 10 bases between them. The germline CDR1 and CDR2 sequences are MNHEY and SMNVEV (reference sequence). This CDR3 is built from 13 residues.